This is a list of T cell receptor beta chains from one sample in a study of blood T cell repertoires in COVID-19. Method: immunoSEQ multiplex PCR; TCRdb's copy keeps in-frame clones and lacks some. The sample lists about 260,000 clones, 70% to 90% occurring once. The sequenced sample consisted of peripheral blood. The receptors here all came from a woman aged 55 to 70 with COVID-19, enrolled during active disease. Both conserved end residues are part of each CDR3. A D gene is named only where the DNA matches it firmly. A clone size is listed for some rows: how often the clone was seen (once, few, many), or a class if it is expanded.

j_call clone_size d_call v_call cdr3_aa cdr3_nt
TRBJ2-5 . . TRBV21-1 CASSEKREGVVETQYF TGTGCCAGCAGCGAGAAGCGGGAGGGCGTTGTTGAGACCCAGTACTTC
TRBJ1-1 . . TRBV25-1 CASSVRQVASTEAFF TGTGCCAGCAGTGTTCGACAGGTCGCGTCCACTGAAGCTTTCTTT
TRBJ2-1 . TRBD2 TRBV3-1/TRBV3-2 CASSQGGLGLAGVFINNEQFF TGTGCCAGCAGCCAAGGAGGTCTGGGACTAGCGGGAGTCTTCATAAACAATGAGCAGTTCTTC
TRBJ2-7 . . TRBV18 CASSPYSRVTGDEQYF TGTGCCAGCTCACCATACTCCAGGGTCACTGGGGACGAGCAGTACTTC
TRBJ2-3 medium-sized . TRBV6-4 CASSDSDAASDTQYF TGTGCCAGCAGTGACTCTGACGCGGCCTCAGATACGCAGTATTTT
TRBJ2-1 . . TRBV29-1 CSVQLELRVLGNEQFF TGCAGCGTCCAATTAGAGTTGAGAGTCCTAGGCAATGAGCAGTTCTTC
TRBJ2-1 . TRBD2 TRBV6-5 CASSWEQREYNEQFF TGTGCCAGCAGTTGGGAACAGCGGGAGTACAATGAGCAGTTCTTC
TRBJ2-7 . TRBD2 TRBV9 CASSVTAGGEQYF TGTGCCAGCAGCGTGACGGCGGGAGGCGAGCAGTACTTC
TRBJ1-1 . TRBD1 TRBV6-2/TRBV6-3 CASSYTGTGVTEAFF TGTGCCAGCAGTTACACCGGGACAGGGGTCACTGAAGCTTTCTTT
TRBJ1-6 . . TRBV21-1 CASSTRQGWQSPLHF TGTGCCAGCAGCACCCGACAGGGGTGGCAGTCACCCCTCCACTTT
TRBJ1-6 . . TRBV19 CASSEQGSGSSPLHF TGTGCCAGTAGTGAACAGGGCTCGGGCAGCTCACCCCTCCACTTT
TRBJ2-1 . TRBD2 TRBV6-5 CASSKEASGRAKNFF TGTGCCAGCAGCAAAGAGGCTAGCGGGAGGGCAAAAAATTTCTTC
TRBJ2-5 . TRBD1 TRBV7-3 CASSPRDRGFQETQYF TGTGCCAGCAGCCCTCGGGACAGGGGCTTCCAAGAGACCCAGTACTTC